This T cell receptor beta chain is drawn from a study of blood T cell repertoires in COVID-19. Study-wide context: Italy, Spain and the United States were the sources of the convalescent and acute COVID-19 samples. T cells, B-cell-depleted T cells, or PBMCs supplied cDNA or gDNA.

A single count supports this clone. CDR3 length equals 17 residues. Per germline, CDR1 MNHEY and CDR2 SVGEGT. Trimming at V came to 1 base and at J to 3 bases, leaving 5 bases not matched to a gene. The authors' processing: Reference gene primer amplification yielded estimated nucleated cell counts. Profiled with immunoSEQ multiplex PCR; TCRdb holds only in-frame clones, not every one. From that table come the V and J calls and clone size; the DNA was used to work out D and trimming. The sample lists approximately 200,000 clones, about four fifths occurring once. V gene TRBV6-2 or TRBV6-3 combines with J gene TRBJ2-6; 8 bases are shared with TRBD1. This clonotype was sampled from a woman younger than 45 who had recovered from COVID-19. Material: peripheral blood. CDR3 sequence (DNA): TGTGCCAGCAGTTACTTGGGCAGGGGGCTTGGGGCCAACGTCCTGACTTTC. Its translation is CASSYLGRGLGANVLTF.